This T cell receptor (beta chain) derives from a study of CXCR3-negative and CXCR3-positive naive CD8 T cells. Per germline, CDR1 MDHEN and CDR2 SYDVKM. CDR3 size: 14 residues. Subsets of CD8+ T cells were each sorted in triplicate at 250,000 to 350,000 cells apiece. TRB cDNA libraries were made by UMI-labeled 5' RACE. Each CDR3 protein gets one entry in TCRdb, which reprocessed the 5' RACE reads and gives no DNA. This repertoire comprises 84,000 or so distinct CDR3 sequences; its ten largest clones make up 1.5% to 2%. Study-level results: The study found that naive CXCR3-negative and CXCR3-positive cells shared TRBV-TRBJ usage, while memory cells differed.

With regard to this clonotype: Its cognate antigen is unknown.

This chain joins TRBV28 and TRBJ2-1; TCRdb lists TRBD2, though no DNA is available to test this call. This receptor was taken from a human donor in good health. Some clones in this sample may be carry-over from other donors' samples. Material: naive CXCR3- CD8+ T cells from blood. The subset here: CD45RO-CCR7+CD27+CD95- naive CD8+ T cells lacking CXCR3 (TNR3-). CDR3 in amino acids: CASREGFSYNEQFF.